This T cell receptor (beta chain) was identified in a study of early T cells in non-severe SARS-CoV-2 infection. TCRdb reprocessed the 5' RACE reads via MiXCR and lists one record per CDR3 protein. The sample holds tens of thousands of distinct CDR3 sequences, over 9% seen once. This clonotype was observed at least ten times. Sequencing used whole blood, obtained at baseline. The TCR comes from an adult who was a healthcare worker with PCR-confirmed SARS-CoV-2 infection or an uninfected control (not recorded which).

CDR3 sequence (DNA): TGTGCCAGCAGCTCCCTAAGGAGACGGACCGGGGACACTGAAGCTTTCTTT. As protein: CASSSLRRRTGDTEAFF. The chain couples TRBV7-9 to TRBJ1-1; D unresolved. The CDR3 has 17 residues. From germline, CDR1 is SEHNR and CDR2 FQNEAQ (reference sequence). V was shortened by 4 bases and J by 3 bases, with 21 bases between the two germline ends.